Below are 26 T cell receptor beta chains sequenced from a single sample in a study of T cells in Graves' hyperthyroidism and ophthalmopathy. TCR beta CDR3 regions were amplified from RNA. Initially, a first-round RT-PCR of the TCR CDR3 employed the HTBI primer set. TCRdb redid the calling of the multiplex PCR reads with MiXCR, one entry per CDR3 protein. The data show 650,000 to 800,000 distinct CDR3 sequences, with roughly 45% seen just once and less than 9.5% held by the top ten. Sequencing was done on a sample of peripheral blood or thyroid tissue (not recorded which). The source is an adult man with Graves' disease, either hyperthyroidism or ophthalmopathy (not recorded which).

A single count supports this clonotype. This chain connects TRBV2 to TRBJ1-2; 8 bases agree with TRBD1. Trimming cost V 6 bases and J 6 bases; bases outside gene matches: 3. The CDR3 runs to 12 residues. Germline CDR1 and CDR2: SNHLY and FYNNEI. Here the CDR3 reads CASRKTGDGYTF. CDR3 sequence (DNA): TGTGCCAGCAGAAAGACAGGGGATGGCTACACCTTC.

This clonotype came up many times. The CDR3 sequence is CASSEATAAAFF. The CDR3 nucleotides are TGTGCCAGCAGTGAAGCGACGGCTGCAGCTTTCTTT. V is TRBV2 and J is TRBJ1-1, with D unresolved. The CDR3 spans 12 residues. Per the germline V gene, CDR1 is SNHLY and CDR2 is FYNNEI. V was trimmed by 0 bases and J by 10 bases, leaving 9 bases between them.

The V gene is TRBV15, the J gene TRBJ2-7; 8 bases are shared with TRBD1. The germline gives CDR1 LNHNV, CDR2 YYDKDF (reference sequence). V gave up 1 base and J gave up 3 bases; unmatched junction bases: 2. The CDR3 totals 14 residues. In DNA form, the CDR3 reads TGTGCCACCAGCAGAGGACAGGGGATCTACGAGCAGTACTTC. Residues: CATSRGQGIYEQYF.

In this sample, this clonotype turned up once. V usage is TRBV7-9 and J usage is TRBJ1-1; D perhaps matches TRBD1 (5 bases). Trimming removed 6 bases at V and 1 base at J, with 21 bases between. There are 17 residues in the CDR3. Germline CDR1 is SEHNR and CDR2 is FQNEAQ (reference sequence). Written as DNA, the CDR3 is TGTGCCAGCAGTTTAAGAGGGACCAGGGAGAGGAACACTGAAGCTTTCTTT. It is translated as CASSLRGTRERNTEAFF.

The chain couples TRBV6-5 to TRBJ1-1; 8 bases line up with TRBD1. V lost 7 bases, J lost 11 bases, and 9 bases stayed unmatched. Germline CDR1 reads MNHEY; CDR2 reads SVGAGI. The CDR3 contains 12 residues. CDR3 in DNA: TGTGCCAGCACTTCGCAGGGGGCGATGGCTTTCTTT. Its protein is CASTSQGAMAFF.

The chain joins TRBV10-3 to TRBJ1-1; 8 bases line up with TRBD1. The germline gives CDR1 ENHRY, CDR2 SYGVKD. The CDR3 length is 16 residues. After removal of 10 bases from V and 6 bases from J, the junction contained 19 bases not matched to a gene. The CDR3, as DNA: TGTGCCAGCCGACGACTTACAGGGGGAGGTGGCTCTGAAGCTTTCTTT. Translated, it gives CASRRLTGGGGSEAFF.

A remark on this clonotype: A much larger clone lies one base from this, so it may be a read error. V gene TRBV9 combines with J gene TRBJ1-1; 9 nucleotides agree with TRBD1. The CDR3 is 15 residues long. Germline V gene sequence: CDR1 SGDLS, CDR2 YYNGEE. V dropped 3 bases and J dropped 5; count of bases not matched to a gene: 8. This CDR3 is CASSAGGQGRTEAFF. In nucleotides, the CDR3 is TGTGCCAGCAGCGCAGGAGGACAGGGGAGGACTGAAGCTTTCTTT.

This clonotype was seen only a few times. The CDR3 region has the DNA TGTGCCAGCAGACTGGGACAGCCTAATCAGCCCCAGCATTTT. It specifies CASRLGQPNQPQHF. The chain joins TRBV12-3 or TRBV12-4 to TRBJ1-5; 7 nucleotides agree with TRBD1. This CDR3 spans 14 amino acids. After removal of 6 bases from V and 4 bases from J, the junction contained 6 bases not matched to a gene.

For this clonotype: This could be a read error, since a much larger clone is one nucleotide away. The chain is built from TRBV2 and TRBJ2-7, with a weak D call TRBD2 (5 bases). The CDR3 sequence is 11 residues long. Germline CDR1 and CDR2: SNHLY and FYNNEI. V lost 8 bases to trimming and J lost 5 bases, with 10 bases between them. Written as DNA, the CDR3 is TGTGCCAGCCAAAGGGAGCACGAGCAGTACTTC. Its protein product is CASQREHEQYF.

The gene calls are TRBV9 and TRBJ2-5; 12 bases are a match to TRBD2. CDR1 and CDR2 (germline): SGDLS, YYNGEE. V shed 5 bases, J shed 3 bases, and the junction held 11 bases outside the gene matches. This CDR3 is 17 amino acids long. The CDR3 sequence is CASSEGLAGGIEETQYF. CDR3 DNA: TGTGCCAGCAGTGAAGGCCTAGCGGGAGGGATTGAAGAGACCCAGTACTTC.

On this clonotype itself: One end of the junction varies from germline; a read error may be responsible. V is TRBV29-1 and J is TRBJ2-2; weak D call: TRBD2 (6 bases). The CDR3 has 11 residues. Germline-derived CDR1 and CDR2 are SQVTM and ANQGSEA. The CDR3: CSVGEAGELFF. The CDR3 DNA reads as TGCAGCGTTGGGGAGGCCGGGGAGCTGTTCTTT.

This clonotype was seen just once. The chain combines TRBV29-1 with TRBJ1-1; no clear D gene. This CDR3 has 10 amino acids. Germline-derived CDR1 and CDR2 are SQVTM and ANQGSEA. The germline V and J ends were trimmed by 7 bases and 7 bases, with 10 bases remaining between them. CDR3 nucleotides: TGCAGCGCCTCCGCGGGTGAAGCTTTCTTT. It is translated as CSASAGEAFF.

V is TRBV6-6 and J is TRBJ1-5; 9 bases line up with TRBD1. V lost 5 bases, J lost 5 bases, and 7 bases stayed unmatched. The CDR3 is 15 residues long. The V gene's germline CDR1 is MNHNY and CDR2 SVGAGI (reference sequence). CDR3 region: CASSLQGAAHQPQHF. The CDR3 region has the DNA TGTGCCAGCAGTCTACAGGGGGCGGCCCATCAGCCCCAGCATTTT.

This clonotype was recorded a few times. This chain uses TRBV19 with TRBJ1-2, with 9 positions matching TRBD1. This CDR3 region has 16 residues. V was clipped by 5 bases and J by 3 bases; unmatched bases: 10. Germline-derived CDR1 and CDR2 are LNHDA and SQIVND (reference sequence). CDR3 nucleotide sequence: TGTGCCAGTAGTCTGCTGGGACAGGGTATCGACTATGGCTACACCTTC. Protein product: CASSLLGQGIDYGYTF.

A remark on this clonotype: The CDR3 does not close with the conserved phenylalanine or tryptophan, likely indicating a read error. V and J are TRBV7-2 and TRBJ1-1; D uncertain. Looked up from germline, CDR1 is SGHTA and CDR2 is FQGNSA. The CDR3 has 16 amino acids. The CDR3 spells CATSSGHRGLRSEAFS. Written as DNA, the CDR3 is TGTGCCACCAGCAGCGGGCACCGAGGTCTGAGGTCTGAAGCTTTCTCT.

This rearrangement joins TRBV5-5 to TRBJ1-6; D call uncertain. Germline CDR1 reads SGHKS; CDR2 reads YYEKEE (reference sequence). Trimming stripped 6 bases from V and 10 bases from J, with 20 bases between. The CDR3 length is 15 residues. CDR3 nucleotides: TGTGCCAGCACCCCTGGATGGGGAGTTAGATCACCCCTCCACTTT. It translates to CASTPGWGVRSPLHF.

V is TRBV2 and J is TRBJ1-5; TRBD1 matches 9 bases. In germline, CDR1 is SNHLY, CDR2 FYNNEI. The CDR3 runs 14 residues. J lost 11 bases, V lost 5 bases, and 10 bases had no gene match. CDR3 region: CASSPWTGARTQHF. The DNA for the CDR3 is TGTGCCAGCAGTCCTTGGACAGGGGCGCGGACCCAGCATTTT.

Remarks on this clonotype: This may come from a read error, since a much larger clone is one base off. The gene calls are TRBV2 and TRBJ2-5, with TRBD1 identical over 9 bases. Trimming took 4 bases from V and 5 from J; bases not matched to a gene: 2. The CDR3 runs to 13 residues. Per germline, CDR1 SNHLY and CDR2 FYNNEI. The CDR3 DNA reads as TGTGCCAGCAGTGGGGACAGGGACGAGACCCAGTACTTC. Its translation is CASSGDRDETQYF. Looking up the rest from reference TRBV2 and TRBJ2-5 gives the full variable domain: EPEVTQTPSHQVTQMGQEVILRCVPISNHLYFYWYRQILGQKVEFLVSFYNNEISEKSEIFDDQFSVERPDGSNFTLKIRSTKLEDSAMYFCASSGDRDETQYFGPGTRLLVL.

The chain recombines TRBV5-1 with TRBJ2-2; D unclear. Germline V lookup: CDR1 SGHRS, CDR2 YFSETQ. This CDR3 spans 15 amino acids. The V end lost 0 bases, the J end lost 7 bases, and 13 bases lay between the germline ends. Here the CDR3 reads CASSLEALVFGELFF. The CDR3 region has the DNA TGCGCCAGCAGCTTGGAGGCCCTTGTGTTCGGGGAGCTGTTTTTT.

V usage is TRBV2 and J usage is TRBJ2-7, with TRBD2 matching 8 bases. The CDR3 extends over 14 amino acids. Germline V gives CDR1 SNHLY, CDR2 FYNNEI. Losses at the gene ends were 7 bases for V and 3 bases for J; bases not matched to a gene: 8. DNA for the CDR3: TGTGCCAGCAATGCACCGGGACTAGTCTACGAGCAGTACTTC. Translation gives CASNAPGLVYEQYF.

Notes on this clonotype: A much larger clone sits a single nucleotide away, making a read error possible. CDR3 nucleotide sequence: TGTGCCACCAGTGACCCACAAGGGCCTACTAGAAACACCATATATTTT. It is translated as CATSDPQGPTRNTIYF. The chain links TRBV24-1 to TRBJ1-3, with D hard to call. The CDR3 is made up of 16 amino acids. The germline V gene has CDR1 KGHDR and CDR2 SFDVKD. The V gene lost 4 bases and the J gene lost 5 bases, with 17 bases spanning the gap.

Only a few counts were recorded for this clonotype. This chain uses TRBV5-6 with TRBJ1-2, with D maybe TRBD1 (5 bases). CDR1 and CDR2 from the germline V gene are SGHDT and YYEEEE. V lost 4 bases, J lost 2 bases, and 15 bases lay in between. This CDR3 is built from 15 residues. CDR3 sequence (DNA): TGTGCCAGCAGCCTTGGCTCAGGGCGCAACTATGGCTACACCTTC. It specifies CASSLGSGRNYGYTF.

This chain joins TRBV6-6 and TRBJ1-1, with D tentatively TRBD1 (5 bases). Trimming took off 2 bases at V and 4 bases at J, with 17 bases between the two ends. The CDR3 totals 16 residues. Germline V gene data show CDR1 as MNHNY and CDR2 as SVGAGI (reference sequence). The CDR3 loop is CASSYEFMRGVTEAFF. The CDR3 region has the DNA TGTGCCAGCAGTTACGAGTTCATGAGGGGCGTCACTGAAGCTTTCTTT.

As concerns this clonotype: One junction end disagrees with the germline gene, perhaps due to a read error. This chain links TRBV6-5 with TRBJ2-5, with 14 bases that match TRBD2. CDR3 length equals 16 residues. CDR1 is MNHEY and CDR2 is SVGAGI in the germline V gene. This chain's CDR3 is CAISYGGLAGESTQYF. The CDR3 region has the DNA TGTGCCATCAGTTACGGGGGACTAGCGGGAGAGTCGACCCAGTACTTC.

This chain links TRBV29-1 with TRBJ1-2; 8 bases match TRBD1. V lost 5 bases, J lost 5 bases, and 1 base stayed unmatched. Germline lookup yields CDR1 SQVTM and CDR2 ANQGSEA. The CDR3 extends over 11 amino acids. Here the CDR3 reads CSVWTGYGYTF. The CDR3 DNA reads TGCAGCGTTTGGACAGGGTATGGCTACACCTTC.

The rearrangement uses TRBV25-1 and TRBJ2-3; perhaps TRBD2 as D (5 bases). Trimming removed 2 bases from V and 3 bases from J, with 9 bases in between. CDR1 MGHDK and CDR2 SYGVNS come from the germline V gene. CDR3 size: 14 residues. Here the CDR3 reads CASSEAGMTDTQYF. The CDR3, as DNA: TGTGCCAGCAGTGAAGCCGGGATGACAGATACGCAGTATTTT.